This T cell receptor (beta chain) was recovered during a study of neurological immune-mediated disorders. CDR3 length: 14 amino acids. Germline V CDR1 and CDR2: SGHTA, FQGNSA. Each TCR transcript was tagged with a 10-nucleotide random UMI during 5'RACE. TCRdb itself ran the 5' RACE reads through MiXCR, one entry per CDR3 protein. This table has fewer than 30,000 distinct CDR3 sequences, more than 6% appearing once. The group of healthy controls was made up of people who were blood bank volunteers in Maryland, USA. It was from 2 million PBMCs stored at -80 C that the unsorted libraries were obtained. The sample holds many counts of this clonotype. Sequence at one end of the junction differs from germline and may be a read error.

This clonotype originated in a woman in her thirties or forties in good health. The chain joins TRBV7-2 to TRBJ2-7, with 7 bases fitting TRBD1. Sequencing used PBMCs. This chain's CDR3 is CASSLDGLRDSIIF. The DNA of the CDR3 is TGTGCCAGCAGCTTAGACGGTCTAAGGGACAGCATAATCTTC. Using reference TRBV7-2 and TRBJ2-7 for the parts outside the CDR3, the full variable domain is GAGVSQSPSNKVTEKGKDVELRCDPISGHTALYWYRQSLGQGLEFLIYFQGNSAPDKSGLPSDRFSAERTGGSVSTLTIQRTQQEDSAVYLCASSLDGLRDSIIFGPGTRLTVT.